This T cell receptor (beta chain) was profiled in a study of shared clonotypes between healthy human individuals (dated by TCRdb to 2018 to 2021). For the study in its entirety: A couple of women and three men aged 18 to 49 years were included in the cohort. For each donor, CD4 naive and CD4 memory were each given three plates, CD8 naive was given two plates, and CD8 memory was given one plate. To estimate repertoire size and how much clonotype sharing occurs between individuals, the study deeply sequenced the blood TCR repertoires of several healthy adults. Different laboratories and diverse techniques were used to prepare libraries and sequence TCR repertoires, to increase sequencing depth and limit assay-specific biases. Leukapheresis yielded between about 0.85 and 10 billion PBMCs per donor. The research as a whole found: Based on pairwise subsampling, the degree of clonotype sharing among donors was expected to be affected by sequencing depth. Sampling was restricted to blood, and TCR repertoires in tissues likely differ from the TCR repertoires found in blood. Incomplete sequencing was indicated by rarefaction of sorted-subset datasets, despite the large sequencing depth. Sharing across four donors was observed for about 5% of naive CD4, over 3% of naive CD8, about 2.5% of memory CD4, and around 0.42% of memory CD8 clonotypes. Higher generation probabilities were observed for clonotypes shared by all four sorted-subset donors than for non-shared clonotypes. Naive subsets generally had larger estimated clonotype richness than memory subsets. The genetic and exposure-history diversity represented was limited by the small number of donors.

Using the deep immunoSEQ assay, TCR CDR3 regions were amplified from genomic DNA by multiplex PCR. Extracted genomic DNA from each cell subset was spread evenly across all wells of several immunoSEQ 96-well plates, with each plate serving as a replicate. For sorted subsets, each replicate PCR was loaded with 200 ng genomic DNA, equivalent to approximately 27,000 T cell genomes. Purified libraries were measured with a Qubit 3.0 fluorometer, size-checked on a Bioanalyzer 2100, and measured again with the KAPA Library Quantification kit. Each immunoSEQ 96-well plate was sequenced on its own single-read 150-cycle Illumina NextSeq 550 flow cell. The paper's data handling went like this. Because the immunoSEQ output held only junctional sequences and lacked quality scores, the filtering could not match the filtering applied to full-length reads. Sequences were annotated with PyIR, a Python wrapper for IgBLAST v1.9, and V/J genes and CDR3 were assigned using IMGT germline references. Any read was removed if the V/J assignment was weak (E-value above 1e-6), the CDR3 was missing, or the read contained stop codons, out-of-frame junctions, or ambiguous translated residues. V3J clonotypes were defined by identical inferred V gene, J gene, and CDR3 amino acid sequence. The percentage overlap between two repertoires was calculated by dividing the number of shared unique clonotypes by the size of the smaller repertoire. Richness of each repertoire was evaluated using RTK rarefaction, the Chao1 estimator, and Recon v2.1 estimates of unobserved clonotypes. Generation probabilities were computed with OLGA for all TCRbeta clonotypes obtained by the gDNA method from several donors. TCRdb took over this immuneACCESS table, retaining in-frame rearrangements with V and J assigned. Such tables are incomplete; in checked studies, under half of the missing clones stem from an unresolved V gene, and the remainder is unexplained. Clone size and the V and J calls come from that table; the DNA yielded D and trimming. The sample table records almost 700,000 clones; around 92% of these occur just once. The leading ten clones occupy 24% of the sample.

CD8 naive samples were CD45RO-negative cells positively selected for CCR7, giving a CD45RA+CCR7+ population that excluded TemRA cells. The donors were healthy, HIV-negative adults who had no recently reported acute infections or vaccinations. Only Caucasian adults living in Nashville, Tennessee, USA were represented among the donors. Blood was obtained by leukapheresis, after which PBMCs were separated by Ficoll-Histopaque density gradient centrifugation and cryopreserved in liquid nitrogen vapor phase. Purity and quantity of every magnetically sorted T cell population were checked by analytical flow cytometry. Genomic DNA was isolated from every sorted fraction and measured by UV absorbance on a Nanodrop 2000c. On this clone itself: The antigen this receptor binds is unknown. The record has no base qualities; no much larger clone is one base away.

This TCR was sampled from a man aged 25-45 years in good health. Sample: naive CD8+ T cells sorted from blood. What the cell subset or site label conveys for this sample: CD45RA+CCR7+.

Read as DNA, the sequence is TGTGCCTGGGGGAGGACTAGCGTGAGCACAGATACGCAGTATTTT. It specifies CAWGRTSVSTDTQYF. The chain couples TRBV30 to TRBJ2-3; TRBD2 agrees with 9 junctional bases. The cysteine opens and the phenylalanine closes a CDR3 of 15 amino acids. The sequence is cut down to CDR3 DNA, 45 bases in frame from base 1. CDR1 and CDR2, per the germline V gene (reference sequence), are GTSNPN and SVGIG. Trimming accounts for 5 bases at V and 0 bases at J, while the number of junction bases matched to no gene is 6.